Sequencing of this T cell receptor beta chain was carried out in a study of blood T cell repertoires in COVID-19. In the study overall: In each case, the material was cDNA or gDNA derived from T cells, B-cell-depleted T cells, or PBMCs.

This CDR3 spans 13 amino acids. Trimming left V 4 bases short and J 6 bases short, with 13 bases between. CDR1 SGHRS and CDR2 YFSETQ come from the germline V gene. This clone was recorded a few times. Clones were read by immunoSEQ multiplex PCR, and TCRdb kept only the in-frame ones, dropping some. The sample contains around 63,000 clones, over 55% of which appear only once. V is TRBV5-1 and J is TRBJ1-2, with D perhaps TRBD1 (6 bases). Input material: peripheral blood. This TCR derives from a woman in her 70s with COVID-19, enrolled during active disease. Here the CDR3 reads CASSVSRGDGYTF. The CDR3 DNA is TGCGCCAGCAGCGTGTCCAGGGGAGATGGCTACACCTTC.